This TCR beta chain was profiled in a study of high-grade serous ovarian cancer treatment subgroups. Tumor tissue was taken before any definitive surgery or chemotherapy was given. Germline CDR1 reads KGHSH; CDR2 reads LQKENI. The CDR3 loop spans 17 amino acids. Trimming cost V 2 bases and J 0 bases, with 11 bases left between them. The data were produced by immunoSEQ multiplex PCR, yet TCRdb's version contains in-frame clones alone and is incomplete. This table has 35,000 to 45,000 clones, about 79% appearing once. The V and J genes are TRBV18 and TRBJ2-6; D is ambiguous. Sequenced sample: tumor tissue. This clonotype originated in a human donor with high-grade serous ovarian cancer. CDR3 DNA sequence: TGTGCCAGCTCACCAAACAGCCCAAGCTCTGGGGCCAACGTCCTGACTTTC. Its protein is CASSPNSPSSGANVLTF.